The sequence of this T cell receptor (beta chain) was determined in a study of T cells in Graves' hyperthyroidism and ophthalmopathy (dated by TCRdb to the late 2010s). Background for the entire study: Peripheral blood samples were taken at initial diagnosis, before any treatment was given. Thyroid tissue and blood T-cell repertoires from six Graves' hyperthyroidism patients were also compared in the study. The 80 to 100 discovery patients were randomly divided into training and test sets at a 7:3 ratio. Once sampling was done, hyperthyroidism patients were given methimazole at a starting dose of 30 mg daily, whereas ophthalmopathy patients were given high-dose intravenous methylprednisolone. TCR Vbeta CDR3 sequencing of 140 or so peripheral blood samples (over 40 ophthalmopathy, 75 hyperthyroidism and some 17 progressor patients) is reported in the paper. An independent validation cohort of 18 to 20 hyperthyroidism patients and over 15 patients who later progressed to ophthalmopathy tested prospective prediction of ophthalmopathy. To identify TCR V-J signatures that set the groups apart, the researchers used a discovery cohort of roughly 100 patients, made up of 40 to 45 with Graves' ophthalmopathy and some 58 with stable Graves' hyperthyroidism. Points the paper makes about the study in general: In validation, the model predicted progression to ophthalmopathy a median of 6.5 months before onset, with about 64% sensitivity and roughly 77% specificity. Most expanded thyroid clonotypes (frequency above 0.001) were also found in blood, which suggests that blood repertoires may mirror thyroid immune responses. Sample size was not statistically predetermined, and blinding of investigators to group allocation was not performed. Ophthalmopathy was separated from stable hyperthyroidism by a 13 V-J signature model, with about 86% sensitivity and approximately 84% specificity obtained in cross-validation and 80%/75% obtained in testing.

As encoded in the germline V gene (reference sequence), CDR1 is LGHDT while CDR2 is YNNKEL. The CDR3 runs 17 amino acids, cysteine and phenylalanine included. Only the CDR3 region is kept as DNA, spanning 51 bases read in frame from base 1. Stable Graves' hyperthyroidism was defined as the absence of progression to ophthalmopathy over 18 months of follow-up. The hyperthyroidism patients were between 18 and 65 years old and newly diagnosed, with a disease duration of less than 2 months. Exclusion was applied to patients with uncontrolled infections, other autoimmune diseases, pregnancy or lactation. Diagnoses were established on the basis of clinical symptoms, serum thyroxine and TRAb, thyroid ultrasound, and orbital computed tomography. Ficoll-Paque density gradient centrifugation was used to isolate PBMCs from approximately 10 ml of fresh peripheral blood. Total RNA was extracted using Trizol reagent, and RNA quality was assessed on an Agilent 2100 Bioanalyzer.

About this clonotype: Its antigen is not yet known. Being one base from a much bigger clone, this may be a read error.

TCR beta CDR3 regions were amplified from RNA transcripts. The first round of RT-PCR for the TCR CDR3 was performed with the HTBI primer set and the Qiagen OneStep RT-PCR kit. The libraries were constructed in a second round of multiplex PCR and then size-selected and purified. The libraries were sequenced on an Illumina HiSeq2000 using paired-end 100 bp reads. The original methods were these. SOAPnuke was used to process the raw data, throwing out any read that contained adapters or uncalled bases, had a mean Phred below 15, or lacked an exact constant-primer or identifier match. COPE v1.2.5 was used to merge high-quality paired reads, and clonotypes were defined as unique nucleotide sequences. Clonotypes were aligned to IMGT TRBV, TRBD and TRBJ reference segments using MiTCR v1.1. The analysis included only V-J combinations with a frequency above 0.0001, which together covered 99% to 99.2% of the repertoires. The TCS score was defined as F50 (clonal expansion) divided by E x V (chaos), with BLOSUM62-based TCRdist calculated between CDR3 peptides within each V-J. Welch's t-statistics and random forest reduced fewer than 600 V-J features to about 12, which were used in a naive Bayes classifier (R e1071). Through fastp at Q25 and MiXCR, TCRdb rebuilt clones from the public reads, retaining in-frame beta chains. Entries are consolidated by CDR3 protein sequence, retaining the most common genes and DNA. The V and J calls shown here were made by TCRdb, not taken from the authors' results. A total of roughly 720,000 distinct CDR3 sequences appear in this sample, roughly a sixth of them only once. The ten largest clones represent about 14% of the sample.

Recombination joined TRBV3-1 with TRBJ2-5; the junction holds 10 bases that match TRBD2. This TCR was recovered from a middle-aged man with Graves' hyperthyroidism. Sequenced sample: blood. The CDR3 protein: CASSQDGLAGAPESQYF. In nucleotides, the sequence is TGTGCCAGCAGCCAAGATGGGCTAGCGGGAGCCCCAGAGTCCCAGTACTTC.